These 16 T cell receptor beta chains came from one sample sequenced in a study of human T cells and chemical hapten exposure. Time point here: patch test 1, 2 weeks after DPC sensitization. This sample's treatment: therapeutic diphenylcyclopropenone sensitization with weekly scalp DPC. Via MiXCR, TCRdb re-called the RACE reads, giving one row per CDR3 protein. This sample has nearly 350,000 distinct CDR3 sequences, with around 7% found just once. Sequencing used whole blood, obtained in connection with sensitization to the hapten diphenylcyclopropenone (DPC). The receptor set was obtained from a woman younger than 35 with alopecia areata. Some clones in this sample may be carry-over from other donors' samples.

This clonotype was picked up a small number of times. The J gene is TRBJ2-4, the V gene TRBV28; D is unresolved. This CDR3 is built from 11 residues. Trimming shortened V by 3 bases and J by 9 bases, and 6 bases separated the two germline ends. Looked up from germline, CDR1 is MDHEN and CDR2 is SYDVKM. CDR3 protein: CASSFYGIQYF. In nucleotides, the CDR3 is TGTGCCAGCAGTTTCTACGGCATTCAGTACTTC.

The V gene is TRBV10-3, the J gene TRBJ2-3, with unresolved D. Germline CDR1 reads ENHRY; CDR2 reads SYGVKD. This CDR3 has 15 residues. V shed 3 bases and J shed 4 bases, with 14 bases lying between them. The CDR3 is CAISDSGRHADTQYF. In DNA form, the CDR3 reads TGTGCCATCAGTGACTCGGGCAGGCACGCAGATACGCAGTATTTT.

In regard to this clonotype: The germline gene is not matched at one end of the junction; a read error may be the cause. This chain links TRBV5-6 with TRBJ2-5, with D perhaps given as TRBD1 or TRBD2 (5 bases each). Per the germline V gene, CDR1 is SGHDT and CDR2 is YYEEEE. This CDR3 has 14 residues. CDR3 amino acids: CASSAGLSLGTQNF. The CDR3 bases are TGTGCCAGCAGCGCCGGACTTAGCCTAGGGACCCAGAACTTC.

V gene TRBV7-2 combines with J gene TRBJ2-1; a possible D gene is TRBD2 (6 bases). Germline V gene data show CDR1 as SGHTA and CDR2 as FQGNSA. This CDR3 comprises 13 residues. Trimming removed 6 bases from V and 8 bases from J, with 14 bases in between. For the CDR3, the DNA is TGTGCCAGCAGTCACGATACTAGCCATGAGCAGTTCTTC. Its protein is CASSHDTSHEQFF.

This clonotype showed up just a few times. This chain uses TRBV18 with TRBJ1-2; a possible D gene is TRBD1 (5 bases). V was shortened by 2 bases and J by 2 bases, with 21 bases between the two germline ends. The CDR3 contains 18 residues. Germline V gene data show CDR1 as KGHSH and CDR2 as LQKENI. The CDR3 DNA reads as TGTGCCAGCTCACCATCGGCCGAGGTCAGGGCACTGAACTATGGCTACACCTTC. It specifies CASSPSAEVRALNYGYTF. The full variable domain, rest sourced from reference TRBV18 and TRBJ1-2, is NAGVMQNPRHLVRRRGQEARLRCSPMKGHSHVYWYRQLPEEGLKFMVYLQKENIIDESGMPKERFSAEFPKEGPSILRIQQVVRGDSAAYFCASSPSAEVRALNYGYTFGSGTRLTVV.

There are many counts of this clonotype. The rearrangement uses TRBV20-1 and TRBJ2-3; 8 nucleotides agree with TRBD2. CDR3 length: 14 residues. Trimming removed 3 bases from V and 1 base from J; junction bases left unmatched: 3. CDR1 DFQATT and CDR2 SNEGSKA come from the germline V gene (reference sequence). This CDR3 is CSARPAGGTDTQYF. The CDR3 region has the DNA TGCAGTGCTAGGCCAGCGGGGGGCACAGATACGCAGTATTTT.

This clonotype was observed a few times. The chain couples TRBV14 to TRBJ1-3; D is uncertain. This CDR3 region has 13 residues. Trimming removed 1 base at V and 9 bases at J, with 10 bases between. Germline V CDR1 and CDR2: SGHDN, FVKESK. In nucleotides, the CDR3 is TGTGCCAGCAGCCAAGCGTCGTGGGGCACCATATATTTT. It translates to CASSQASWGTIYF.

This clonotype was recorded at least ten times. This chain joins TRBV18 and TRBJ2-4; D is perhaps TRBD1 (6 bases). Germline CDR1 and CDR2: KGHSH and LQKENI. Trimming shortened V by 6 bases and J by 3 bases, and 15 bases separated the two germline ends. This CDR3 has 15 residues. In nucleotides, the CDR3 is TGTGCCAGCTCGAGGACAGAGCCATTCAAAAACATTCAGTACTTC. This encodes CASSRTEPFKNIQYF. The whole variable domain, remainder taken from reference TRBV18 and TRBJ2-4, is NAGVMQNPRHLVRRRGQEARLRCSPMKGHSHVYWYRQLPEEGLKFMVYLQKENIIDESGMPKERFSAEFPKEGPSILRIQQVVRGDSAAYFCASSRTEPFKNIQYFGAGTRLSVL.

This clonotype was recorded a few times. The CDR3, as DNA: TGTGCCAGCAGCGTATCAGGGCCCCCCGGGGACACTGAAGCTTTCTTT. The encoded protein is CASSVSGPPGDTEAFF. The V call is TRBV9, the J call TRBJ1-1, with TRBD1 as a possible D gene (5 bases). This CDR3 contains 16 residues. The germline CDR1 and CDR2 sequences are SGDLS and YYNGEE. With 1 base removed from V and 3 bases from J, the gap between germline ends came to 16 bases.

This chain connects TRBV4-1 to TRBJ1-5; D is ambiguous. Deletions cut 0 bases from V and 3 bases from J, with 12 bases between. The CDR3 spans 16 residues. CDR1 MGHRA and CDR2 YSYEKL come from the germline V gene. The CDR3 DNA follows: TGCGCCAGCAGCCAAGATGGCAGTTTCCTCAATCAGCCCCAGCATTTT. It translates to CASSQDGSFLNQPQHF.

This clonotype was detected many times. This chain joins TRBV3-1 and TRBJ1-5; D call uncertain. There are 14 residues in the CDR3. The germline CDR1 and CDR2 sequences are LGHDT and YNNKEL (reference sequence). Trimming took off 3 bases at V and 6 bases at J, with 12 bases between the two ends. The DNA of the CDR3 is TGTGCCAGCAGCCATTTAGGAGGGTCTCAGCCCCAGCATTTT. Translated, it gives CASSHLGGSQPQHF.

This clonotype has a count of ten or more. The chain combines TRBV2 with TRBJ2-3, with a tentative D call TRBD2 (6 bases). Trimming stripped 9 bases from V and 3 bases from J, with 16 bases between. Germline V gene lookup returns CDR1 SNHLY and CDR2 FYNNEI. The CDR3 loop spans 14 amino acids. The CDR3 spells CASRMWTTTDTQYF. Written as DNA, the CDR3 is TGTGCCAGTCGCATGTGGACTACTACAGATACGCAGTATTTT. Together with reference TRBV2 and TRBJ2-3, the CDR3 gives the full variable domain: EPEVTQTPSHQVTQMGQEVILRCVPISNHLYFYWYRQILGQKVEFLVSFYNNEISEKSEIFDDQFSVERPDGSNFTLKIRSTKLEDSAMYFCASRMWTTTDTQYFGPGTRLTVL.

V and J are TRBV5-1 and TRBJ2-1, with 7 bases aligning to TRBD1. The CDR3 has 16 amino acids. With V trimmed by 0 bases and J by 4 bases, 7 bases remained unmatched. Germline V gives CDR1 SGHRS, CDR2 YFSETQ. CDR3 sequence reads: CASSLGEGTEYNEQFF. The CDR3, as DNA: TGCGCCAGCAGCTTGGGTGAGGGGACAGAATACAATGAGCAGTTCTTC.

This clonotype was counted between two and nine times. The chain is built from TRBV29-1 and TRBJ2-7, with D possibly matching TRBD1 (6 bases). This CDR3 has 15 amino acids. Trimming left V 4 bases short and J 3 bases short, with 19 bases between. Per germline, CDR1 SQVTM and CDR2 ANQGSEA. The CDR3 DNA is TGCAGCGTTGTCAATAGGCGGCAGGGGATCTACGAGCAGTACTTC. It encodes CSVVNRRQGIYEQYF.

The CDR3 loop reads CASSQEPNTYEQYF. In DNA, the CDR3 is TGCGCCAGCAGCCAAGAACCTAACACCTACGAGCAGTACTTC. The chain employs TRBV4-3 and TRBJ2-7; D remains ambiguous. This CDR3 is 14 amino acids long. Per germline, CDR1 LGHNA and CDR2 YSLEER. V shed 0 bases and J shed 2 bases, with 8 bases lying between them.

This clonotype was detected ten times or more. The chain joins TRBV7-2 to TRBJ1-1; TRBD1 matches at 8 bases. The CDR3 totals 14 residues. Looked up from germline, CDR1 is SGHTA and CDR2 is FQGNSA. V shed 5 bases, J shed 5 bases, and the junction held 7 bases outside the gene matches. The chain's CDR3 is CASSARTGTTEAFF. The CDR3 coding sequence is TGTGCCAGCAGCGCGAGGACAGGGACAACTGAAGCTTTCTTT.